Described below is a single TCR beta chain sequence and its context. This record belongs to a study of blood T cell repertoires in COVID-19. Study information: The United States, Italy and Spain provided the acute and convalescent COVID-19 samples. PBMCs, B-cell-depleted T cells, or T cells provided the cDNA or gDNA that made up the material.

V lost 5 bases to trimming and J lost 3 bases; unmatched junction nucleotides: 4. CDR3 length equals 13 residues. In germline, CDR1 is SGHVS, CDR2 FQNEAQ. The authors' processing: Nucleated cell counts were estimated from reference gene primer amplification. Profiled with immunoSEQ multiplex PCR; TCRdb holds only in-frame clones, not every one. D and trimming come from the DNA, and the V and J calls and clone size come from that table. The sample consists of 250,000 to 350,000 clones, around 90% of them appearing once. The V call is TRBV7-8, the J call TRBJ2-7; 7 positions agree with TRBD1. The clonotype originates from a man younger than 35 with active or convalescent COVID-19. The specimen was peripheral blood. This CDR3 is CASSRTGLYEQYF. In nucleotides, the CDR3 is TGTGCCAGCAGCCGGACAGGACTCTACGAGCAGTACTTC.